This T cell receptor (beta chain) emerged from a study of blood T cell repertoires in COVID-19. Study overall: The United States, Italy and Spain supplied acute and convalescent COVID-19 samples.

Profiled with immunoSEQ multiplex PCR; TCRdb holds only in-frame clones, not every one. The sample includes some 260,000 clones, about 89% of them seen just once. V lost 6 bases, J lost 3 bases, and 13 bases lay in between. The CDR3 contains 14 residues. Germline V gives CDR1 MDHEN, CDR2 SYDVKM. This clonotype was sampled from a man aged 40-50 years who had recovered from COVID-19. The chain uses TRBV28 and TRBJ2-3, with D hard to call. The sequenced material came from PBMCs or T cells enriched from blood (not recorded which). In DNA, the CDR3 is TGTGCCAGCAGCCCGATAACAGTTACAGATACGCAGTATTTT. Translated: CASSPITVTDTQYF.